The clone carrying this TCR beta chain has more than one count but fewer than ten. MiXCR, run by TCRdb on the 5' RACE reads, gives a single entry per CDR3 protein. Seen here are 200,000 to 300,000 distinct CDR3 sequences, 16% observed once, and the top ten hold around 21%. After removal of 6 bases from V and 7 bases from J, the junction contained 6 bases not matched to a gene. The CDR3 runs 14 residues. Per germline, CDR1 SNHLY and CDR2 FYNNEI. The sample belongs to a study of T-cell memory formation after mild COVID-19. Sequenced input: PBMCs or a T cell subset sorted from them (not recorded which). This chain links TRBV2 with TRBJ1-6, with 7 nucleotides matching TRBD1. The TCR was taken from a man in his late teens or twenties who had mild COVID-19 (a few samples of this study predate the infection). Cell type and time point are not known. The CDR3 DNA reads as TGTGCCAGCAGGGGACAGTCGGGGAATTCACCCCTCCACTTT. Translated, it gives CASRGQSGNSPLHF.